This T cell receptor beta chain was sequenced in a study of yellow fever vaccine responses in identical twins. Study-wide results and caveats: Twins' T cell vaccine responses reportedly looked partly convergent, partly personalized.

TCRdb passed the RT-PCR reads through MiXCR, listing each CDR3 protein once. This table has approximately 32,000 distinct CDR3 sequences, 50% to 75% appearing once. Trimming shortened V by 9 bases and J by 0 bases, and 10 bases separated the two germline ends. Germline CDR1 and CDR2: LNHDA and SQIVND (reference sequence). The CDR3 has 13 amino acids. This clonotype was seen only a few times. Its antigen remains unknown. This clonotype originated in a woman between 18 and 30 years old who received the yellow fever vaccine. Here the sequenced sample was T cells from blood (PBMCs), unsorted or a sorted subset (not recorded which), taken before or after yellow fever vaccination (not recorded which). The chain employs TRBV19 and TRBJ2-3, with D possibly called TRBD1 or TRBD2 (5 bases each). The CDR3 here is CASRRDSTDTQYF. CDR3 in DNA: TGTGCCAGCCGTCGGGACAGCACAGATACGCAGTATTTT.